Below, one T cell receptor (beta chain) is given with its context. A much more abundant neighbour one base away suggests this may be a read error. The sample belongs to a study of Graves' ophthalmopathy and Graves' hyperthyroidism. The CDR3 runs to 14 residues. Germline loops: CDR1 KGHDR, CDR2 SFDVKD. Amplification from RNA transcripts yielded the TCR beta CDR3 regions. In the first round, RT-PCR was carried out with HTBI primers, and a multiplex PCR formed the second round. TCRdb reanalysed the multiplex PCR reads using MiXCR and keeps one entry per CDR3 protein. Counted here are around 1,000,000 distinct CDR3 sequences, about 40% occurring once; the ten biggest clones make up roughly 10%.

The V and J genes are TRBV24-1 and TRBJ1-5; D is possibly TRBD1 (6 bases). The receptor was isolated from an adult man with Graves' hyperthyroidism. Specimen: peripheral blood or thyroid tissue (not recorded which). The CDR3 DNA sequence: TGTGCCAGCAGTATTCGACAGGCCGATCAGCCCCAGCATTTT. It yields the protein CASSIRQADQPQHF.